What follows describes a single T cell receptor (beta chain). This CDR3 is 14 amino acids long. The V gene's germline CDR1 is ENHRY and CDR2 SYGVKD. V dropped 8 bases and J dropped 0; count of bases not matched to a gene: 7. The sample comes from a study of blood T cell repertoires in COVID-19. Study context: PBMCs, B-cell-depleted T cells, or T cells were the source of the cDNA or gDNA that made up the material.

In the original processing: Reference gene primer amplification gave estimated nucleated cell counts. Using immunoSEQ multiplex PCR, the repertoire was profiled, and TCRdb retains in-frame clones only, with some absent. The V and J calls and clone size are taken from that table; D and trimming were inferred from the DNA. The table shows approximately 170,000 clones, with around 80% occurring only once. The V and J genes are TRBV10-3 and TRBJ2-7; TRBD1 agrees at 7 bases. This sequence originates from a woman between 65 and 79 years old who had recovered from COVID-19. The sample consisted of peripheral blood. The CDR3 coding sequence is TGTGCCATCCAAAACAGGGGTAGCTCCTACGAGCAGTACTTC. This gives the protein CAIQNRGSSYEQYF.